These 21 T cell receptor beta chains share one sample of origin, sequenced in a study of blood T cell repertoires in COVID-19 (dated by TCRdb to the early 2020s). The protocol used for the library was the immunoSEQ multiplex PCR assay. TCRdb re-hosts the immuneACCESS table, in-frame sequences only. Its copies lack some clones; in the studies checked, an unresolved V gene accounts for under half of them, and the cause for the rest is not known. This sample is represented by 150,000 or so clones; 80% of them were singletons. Together, the top ten hold 4.5% to 7.5% of the sample. Sequencing was carried out using PBMCs or T cells enriched from blood (not recorded which). All receptors come from a man in his forties who had recovered from COVID-19.

The chain combines TRBV7-3 with TRBJ2-1, with a tentative D call TRBD1 (5 bases). Per germline, CDR1 SGHTA and CDR2 FQGTGA. Trimming removed 5 bases from V and 7 bases from J, with 18 bases in between. This CDR3 is built from 15 residues. CDR3 bases: TGTGCCAGCAGCCCCGGCCGAACAGGACGAAATGAGCAGTTCTTC. Amino acid sequence: CASSPGRTGRNEQFF.

This chain links TRBV15 with TRBJ2-3; 11 nucleotides line up with TRBD2. Trimming removed 2 bases from V and 7 bases from J; junction bases left unmatched: 11. The CDR3 extends over 17 amino acids. Germline values: CDR1 LNHNV, CDR2 YYDKDF (reference sequence). The CDR3 region is CATSRLTTSGVDNTQYF. The CDR3 DNA is TGTGCCACCAGCAGATTGACGACTAGCGGGGTGGATAATACGCAGTATTTT.

This clone appeared once. The chain employs TRBV19 and TRBJ1-5; 7 bases align to TRBD1. The V and J ends lost 3 bases and 1 base, in that order; junction bases with no gene match: 3. CDR1 is LNHDA, CDR2 SQIVND, per germline (reference sequence). The CDR3 has 15 residues. CDR3 sequence reads: CASSIGTASNQPQHF. The CDR3 nucleotides read TGTGCCAGTAGTATTGGGACAGCAAGCAATCAGCCCCAGCATTTT.

This chain uses TRBV7-9 with TRBJ2-3; 8 bases agree with TRBD2. From germline, CDR1 is SEHNR and CDR2 FQNEAQ (reference sequence). The CDR3 length is 15 residues. J lost 7 bases, V lost 5 bases, and 11 bases had no gene match. The CDR3, as DNA: TGTGCCAGCAGCCCCCGGGAGGGTCAGATGAATACGCAGTATTTT. Its translation is CASSPREGQMNTQYF.

In its sample, this clone was seen once. The chain joins TRBV21-1 to TRBJ2-7; the DNA was not compared with TRBD1, the D call given in the table. TRBV21-1 is tagged as a pseudogene. The CDR3 is 17 residues long. This CDR3 is CASSKALWQGHFYEQYV. The CDR3 nucleotides are TGTGCCAGCAGCAAAGCGCTCTGGCAGGGACACTTCTACGAGCAGTACGTC.

The chain carries TRBV18 and TRBJ1-1; D possibly corresponds to TRBD1 (5 bases). The CDR3 runs 14 residues. Per the germline V gene, CDR1 is KGHSH and CDR2 is LQKENI. V was cut by 1 base and J by 1 base, with 7 bases left in between. CDR3 sequence: CASSPLDRNTEAFF. The CDR3 DNA reads TGTGCCAGCTCACCACTAGACAGGAACACTGAAGCTTTCTTT.

The chain links TRBV3-1 (or the pseudogene TRBV3-2) to TRBJ1-5; 9 bases are a match to TRBD1. V dropped 0 bases and J dropped 4; count of bases not matched to a gene: 7. The CDR3 is 17 residues long. Germline loops: CDR1 LGHDT, CDR2 YNNKEL (reference sequence). CDR3 in DNA: TGTGCCAGCAGCCAAGAATCCCGGGACAGGGCTAATCAGCCCCAGCATTTT. Its protein is CASSQESRDRANQPQHF.

As regards this clone: Other DNA sequences in this sample translate to the same CDR3. The chain joins TRBV6-5 to TRBJ1-6; 8 bases align to TRBD1. CDR3 size: 12 residues. From germline, CDR1 is MNHEY and CDR2 SVGAGI. The ends lost 6 bases at V and 10 bases at J; junction bases unmatched: 2. The CDR3 loop is CASRDRDSPLHF. CDR3 coding DNA: TGTGCCAGCAGGGACAGGGACTCACCCCTCCACTTT.

The gene calls are TRBV7-3 and TRBJ1-1, with D unresolved. Trimming removed 2 bases at V and 0 bases at J, with 4 bases between. There are 13 residues in the CDR3. Germline CDR1 and CDR2: SGHTA and FQGTGA. The CDR3: CASSLQMNTEAFF. The CDR3 DNA reads as TGTGCCAGCAGCTTACAGATGAACACTGAAGCTTTCTTT.

This chain uses TRBV19 with TRBJ1-2; 10 bases align to TRBD1. The CDR3 loop spans 16 amino acids. Germline V lookup: CDR1 LNHDA, CDR2 SQIVND (reference sequence). Trimming took 5 bases from V and 4 from J; bases not matched to a gene: 10. The CDR3 DNA is TGTGCCAGTAGTGAAACCGGGACAGGGGATCCCTATGGCTACACCTTC. It encodes CASSETGTGDPYGYTF.

This clone has only one observation. The chain carries TRBV5-4 and TRBJ1-1, with unresolved D. The V end was cut by 1 base, the J end by 7 bases, with 11 bases between. CDR1 SGHNT and CDR2 YYREEE come from the germline V gene (reference sequence). This CDR3 has 13 amino acids. CDR3 nucleotides: TGTGCCAGCAGCTTGTGGACTCGAGATGAAGCTTTCTTT. It is translated as CASSLWTRDEAFF.

J is TRBJ2-2 and V is TRBV2; 7 bases agree with TRBD1. Germline loops: CDR1 SNHLY, CDR2 FYNNEI. The CDR3 runs to 14 residues. Trimming took 4 bases from V and 5 from J; bases not matched to a gene: 4. The CDR3 here is CASSGQGITGELFF. The CDR3 region has the DNA TGTGCCAGCAGTGGACAGGGAATAACCGGGGAGCTGTTTTTT.

The chain couples TRBV5-8 to TRBJ2-1; tentatively, D is TRBD2 (6 bases). The V end was cut by 6 bases, the J end by 7 bases, with 20 bases between. This CDR3 comprises 15 residues. Germline lookup yields CDR1 SGHTS and CDR2 YDEGEE. DNA for the CDR3: TGTGCCAGCACCCGGCGACCAGCGGGCAAAAATGAGCAGTTCTTC. This encodes CASTRRPAGKNEQFF.

As DNA, the CDR3 is TGTGCCAGCAGCCCCTGGACAGGGGGCACTGAAGCTTTCTTT. This translates into CASSPWTGGTEAFF. The chain combines TRBV5-4 with TRBJ1-1, with 10 bases identical to TRBD1. V lost 4 bases to trimming and J lost 4 bases; unmatched junction nucleotides: 4. The length of the CDR3 is 14 residues. Looked up from germline, CDR1 is SGHNT and CDR2 is YYREEE (reference sequence).

V and J are TRBV5-1 and TRBJ2-1; D unresolved. The V gene lost 4 bases and the J gene lost 9 bases, with 23 bases spanning the gap. The CDR3 spans 16 residues. Per germline, CDR1 SGHRS and CDR2 YFSETQ. In DNA form, the CDR3 reads TGCGCCAGCAGCGTTGGCCCAGTTATGGCAGCGACTGAGCAGTTCTTC. The encoded protein is CASSVGPVMAATEQFF.

This clone was seen a handful of times. V and J are TRBV30 and TRBJ1-1, with 11 nucleotides matching TRBD1. The V gene's germline CDR1 is GTSNPN and CDR2 SVGIG (reference sequence). This CDR3 is 16 amino acids long. V shed 0 bases, J shed 5 bases, and the junction held 8 bases outside the gene matches. CDR3 DNA: TGTGCCTGGAGTGTACGGGGACAGGGGGGAAAGACTGAAGCTTTCTTT. Amino acids: CAWSVRGQGGKTEAFF.

The V call is TRBV11-3, the J call TRBJ2-5, with TRBD2 matching 8 bases. Per germline, CDR1 SGHNT and CDR2 YENEEA. CDR3 length equals 16 residues. V trimming: 5 bases; J trimming: 4 bases; junction bases outside the gene matches: 12. CDR3 loop: CASSPGGAGTGETQYF. Written as DNA, the CDR3 is TGTGCCAGCAGCCCCGGGGGGGCAGGGACTGGAGAGACCCAGTACTTC.

The chain is built from TRBV6-5 and TRBJ1-6; weak D call: TRBD1 (5 bases). Trimming took 4 bases from V and 7 from J, leaving 11 bases between them. The germline gives CDR1 MNHEY, CDR2 SVGAGI. This CDR3 is built from 14 residues. CDR3 residues: CASSSPNRNSPLHF. The DNA for the CDR3 is TGTGCCAGCAGTTCCCCTAACAGGAATTCACCCCTCCACTTT.

The chain couples TRBV14 to TRBJ1-6; weak D call: TRBD1 (6 bases). From germline, CDR1 is SGHDN and CDR2 FVKESK. The CDR3 extends over 15 amino acids. V gave up 1 base and J gave up 10 bases, with 14 bases separating them. CDR3 in amino acids: CASSQGWGGQSPLHF. In nucleotides, the CDR3 is TGTGCCAGCAGCCAAGGTTGGGGGGGCCAGTCACCCCTCCACTTT.

The chain employs TRBV19 and TRBJ1-5; D is undetermined. V was trimmed by 5 bases and J by 0 bases, leaving 11 bases between them. The CDR3 has 15 amino acids. Germline V CDR1 and CDR2: LNHDA, SQIVND (reference sequence). CDR3 residues: CASSGIRGSNQPQHF. As DNA, the CDR3 is TGTGCCAGTAGTGGAATCCGGGGTAGCAATCAGCCCCAGCATTTT. The variable domain in full, with the rest retrieved from reference TRBV19 and TRBJ1-5, is DGGITQSPKYLFRKEGQNVTLSCEQNLNHDAMYWYRQDPGQGLRLIYYSQIVNDFQKGDIAEGYSVSREKKESFPLTVTSAQKNPTAFYLCASSGIRGSNQPQHFGDGTRLSIL.

The gene calls are TRBV5-6 and TRBJ2-5; no clear D. Per germline, CDR1 SGHDT and CDR2 YYEEEE. The ends were cut back, 0 bases at V and 3 bases at J, with 9 bases in the middle. The CDR3 is 14 residues long. This CDR3 is CASSLGWAEETQYF. The DNA of the CDR3 is TGTGCCAGCAGCTTGGGTTGGGCAGAAGAGACCCAGTACTTC.